Listed here is a single T cell receptor beta chain. The antigen it recognizes is unknown. The input lacks base qualities; no much larger clone sits a single base away. In the germline V gene, CDR1 corresponds to MNHNS and CDR2 to SASEGT. The CDR3 has 19 amino acids, counting the end cysteine and phenylalanine. The CDR3 DNA has 57 bases and is translated from base 1. The V end gives up 0 bases and the J end 0 bases, leaving 7 bases in the junction not matched to a gene. The time point label, as the study defines it: 12 months on ibrutinib. For TCR beta library preparation, 2 to 2.5 micrograms of genomic DNA were isolated from cryopreserved PBMCs. Longitudinal blood samples from CLL patients on ibrutinib monotherapy were analyzed using high-throughput TCR beta sequencing. Patients were enrolled in a phase 2 open-label single-center ibrutinib monotherapy trial. The data derive from a study of cytotoxic CD8 clonotypes in ibrutinib-treated CLL (dated by TCRdb to about 2021). As for the study more broadly: The cohort was composed of approximately 11 relapsed/refractory and about 15 treatment-naive patients; IGHV unmutated status was identified in some 17 patients. Responses were partial in around 25 patients and complete in 2; after median approximately 66 months follow-up, 14 stayed in remission and some twelve progressed. The response samples were drawn at a median of approximately twelve months into treatment, with a range of about 6 to 36 months. On average, each sample had roughly 260,000 productive templates and under 95,000 productive rearrangements. Of the approximately 86 people in the trial, about 25 had longitudinal samples available. Cryopreserved peripheral blood mononuclear cells were obtained prior to treatment, at the time of response, and at either disease progression or sustained remission. Every sample from remission and from progressive disease was obtained while the patients were still on ibrutinib. Study-wide conclusions, independent of this receptor: Baseline clonality was found to be higher than that of age-matched healthy donors and was strongly correlated with circulating CD8+ T-cell counts. Public clonotypes were found to be uncommon and were observed to contract or remain stable during treatment; the increase in clonality was shown to reflect expansion of private clonotypes at ibrutinib response. Sustained-remission and progressing patients did not have matched sampling times, and lymph node repertoires were not examined. Clonality rose at ibrutinib response, remained stable during sustained remission, and dropped back toward baseline at progression.

The goal of deep resolution MiSeq sequencing was a depth between 1 in 1 million and 1 in 200,000 T cells, and coverage averaged 10x per clonotype. The immunoSEQ hsTCRB Kit was used to generate the TCR beta libraries. The authors processed their data as follows. ImmunoSEQ Data Assistant and ImmunoSEQ Analyzer were used for data analysis, and V, D and J genes were assigned according to IMGT definitions. Clonality, which ranges from 0 to 1, was calculated as one minus the normalized Shannon entropy of productive rearrangement frequencies. Only overrepresented clonotypes making up at least 0.05% of each patient's repertoire were included in the public clonotype analysis. Repertoires from about a dozen age-matched healthy donors in immuneACCESS were used as clonality controls. Drawn from immuneACCESS, this table holds only the in-frame rearrangements with V and J called that TCRdb kept. Clones are partly lost; checked studies trace under half to an unresolved V gene and leave the rest unexplained. Clone size and the V and J calls come from that table; the DNA yielded D and trimming. The sample has roughly 160,000 clones on record, around 84% of them singletons. The top ten clones comprise approximately 2% of the sample.

The sequence derives from a human donor with chronic lymphocytic leukemia. The chain was built from TRBV6-1 and TRBJ2-6; TRBD2 matches 8 bases in the middle. Sequenced here: PBMCs, sampled after 12 months of ibrutinib treatment. The nucleotide sequence is given as TGTGCCAGCAGTGAAGCACGGGGGGGTTTCCTCTCTGGGGCCAACGTCCTGACTTTC. It codes for CASSEARGGFLSGANVLTF.